Sequencing of this T cell receptor (beta chain) was carried out in a study of response to subunit inactivated influenza vaccine. Each CDR3 protein is one row after TCRdb ran MiXCR on the RT-PCR reads. The sample lists hundreds of thousands of distinct CDR3 sequences, about 15% occurring once. This clonotype was counted only a few times. As yet, its antigen is unknown. Study-wide results and caveats: Each seasonal influenza vaccination, the authors suggested, recruits few new T cells.

CDR1 is SEHNR and CDR2 is FQNEAQ in the germline V gene (reference sequence). The CDR3 is 15 amino acids. V was cut by 5 bases and J by 0 bases, with 11 bases left in between. The chain is built from TRBV7-9 and TRBJ1-3, with D perhaps TRBD1 (5 bases). The starting material was PBMCs from blood, obtained less than 15 days before vaccination. This clonotype originated in a man aged 45-60 years who received an inactivated influenza vaccine. CDR3 residues: CASSILQGSGNTIYF. CDR3 bases: TGTGCCAGCAGCATCCTGCAGGGCTCTGGAAACACCATATATTTT.